This T cell receptor beta chain was identified in a study of neurological immune-mediated disorders. Study findings and constraints: Healthy controls had more TCR clonal expansion than multiple sclerosis, which showed the least, whereas HTLV-1-associated myelopathy showed the most.

The cDNA came from 5'RACE with 10-nucleotide random UMIs. TCRdb ran MiXCR on the 5' RACE reads and lists one entry per CDR3 protein. This sample has about 50,000 distinct CDR3 sequences, with about a tenth found just once. This clonotype was seen repeatedly, ten times or more. Its target is unknown. The CDR3 runs to 13 residues. Trimming left V 4 bases short and J 1 base short, with 11 bases between. The germline V gene encodes CDR1 SQVTM and CDR2 ANQGSEA. PBMCs stored at -80 C, numbering 2 million, were the origin of the unsorted libraries. The origin of this receptor is a woman between 40 and 50 years old with HTLV-1-associated myelopathy (HAM/TSP). The rearrangement links TRBV29-1 to TRBJ2-7, with D possibly matching TRBD1 (5 bases). Sequencing was performed on PBMCs. For the CDR3, the DNA is TGCAGCGTTGTCGTGGGGCCGTCCTACGAGCAGTACTTC. Translation: CSVVVGPSYEQYF.